The entry below describes one T cell receptor beta chain. Its antigen is unknown. The sample belongs to a study of cytomegalovirus exposure and HLA in healthy donors. Study conclusions and caveats: The authors assumed roughly uniform sequencing depth across donors for presence/absence analyses. Per a prior analysis, the majority of TCR beta V segments were productive roughly 87% or roughly 30% of the time.

Donors likely had unrecorded immune exposures despite being nominally healthy when sampled. The PCR contained 60 Vbeta and 13 Jbeta primers. Measured with immunoSEQ multiplex PCR; TCRdb has only the in-frame clones, and not every one. The repertoire holds about 120,000 clones, with around 81% as singletons. This CDR3 is 14 amino acids long. Germline CDR1 and CDR2: SGDLS and YYNGEE. V trimming: 2 bases; J trimming: 7 bases; junction bases outside the gene matches: 4. The source of this sequence is a woman in her thirties in good health and CMV-seronegative. The sequencing input was PBMCs. The rearrangement links TRBV9 to TRBJ2-1; 9 bases are shared with TRBD1. The CDR3 nucleotides read TGTGCCAGCAGCGTGGGACAGGGTCAGAATGAGCAGTTCTTC. Its translation: CASSVGQGQNEQFF.